This TCR beta chain was profiled in a study of early T cells in non-severe SARS-CoV-2 infection. TCRdb reanalysed the 5' RACE reads using MiXCR and keeps one entry per CDR3 protein. Found here are fewer than 35,000 distinct CDR3 sequences, under 7.5% of them singletons; the top ten hold 2.5% to 3%. V lost 4 bases to trimming and J lost 6 bases, with 9 bases between them. This CDR3 spans 13 amino acids. Looked up from germline, CDR1 is MNHEY and CDR2 is SMNVEV (reference sequence). This clonotype was counted a few times. The clonotype originates from an adult who was a healthcare worker with PCR-confirmed SARS-CoV-2 infection or an uninfected control (not recorded which). V gene TRBV27 combines with J gene TRBJ2-2; D call uncertain. Sequencing input: whole blood. The CDR3 here is CASSSFSAGELFF. DNA for the CDR3: TGTGCCAGCAGTTCCTTCAGTGCCGGGGAGCTGTTTTTT.